This T cell receptor (beta chain) was recovered during a study of blood T cell repertoires in COVID-19. Across the whole study: The United States, Italy and Spain supplied acute and convalescent COVID-19 samples. Sources were T cells, B-cell-depleted T cells, or PBMCs; the material itself was cDNA or gDNA.

As handled by the study authors: Estimation of nucleated cell counts relied on the amplification of reference gene primers. Assay used: immunoSEQ multiplex PCR; TCRdb lists only in-frame clones, some missing. The D gene and trimming were derived from the DNA, and the V and J assignments and clone size from that table. The table records 240,000 or so clones, about 90% of them present only once. From germline, CDR1 is SGHVS and CDR2 FNYEAQ. CDR3 size: 14 residues. Trimming removed 5 bases from V and 9 bases from J; junction bases left unmatched: 6. This TCR was sampled from a man aged 55-75 years who had recovered from COVID-19. Sequencing input: peripheral blood. The chain links TRBV7-6 to TRBJ1-6; 8 bases map to TRBD1. This chain's CDR3 is CASSGQGASSPLHF. In DNA, the CDR3 is TGTGCCAGCAGCGGTCAGGGGGCAAGTTCACCCCTCCACTTT.